The table lists the clone carrying this TCR beta chain with a count of one. The V and J ends lost 4 bases and 5 bases, in that order; junction bases with no gene match: 9. CDR1 and CDR2 (germline): SGHRS, YFSETQ. This CDR3 is 15 amino acids long. The sample comes from a study of blood T cell repertoires in COVID-19. Libraries were prepared by immunoSEQ multiplex PCR; TCRdb keeps only in-frame clonotypes and omits some of them. The sample lists under 200,000 clones, just under 90% occurring once. The TCR originated in a woman in her 70s with COVID-19, enrolled during active disease. Sequencing was done on a sample of peripheral blood. The chain is built from TRBV5-1 and TRBJ1-1, with TRBD1 identical over 9 bases. CDR3 in amino acids: CASSPSRDRETEAFF. CDR3 in DNA: TGCGCCAGCAGCCCGTCCCGGGACAGGGAAACTGAAGCTTTCTTT.